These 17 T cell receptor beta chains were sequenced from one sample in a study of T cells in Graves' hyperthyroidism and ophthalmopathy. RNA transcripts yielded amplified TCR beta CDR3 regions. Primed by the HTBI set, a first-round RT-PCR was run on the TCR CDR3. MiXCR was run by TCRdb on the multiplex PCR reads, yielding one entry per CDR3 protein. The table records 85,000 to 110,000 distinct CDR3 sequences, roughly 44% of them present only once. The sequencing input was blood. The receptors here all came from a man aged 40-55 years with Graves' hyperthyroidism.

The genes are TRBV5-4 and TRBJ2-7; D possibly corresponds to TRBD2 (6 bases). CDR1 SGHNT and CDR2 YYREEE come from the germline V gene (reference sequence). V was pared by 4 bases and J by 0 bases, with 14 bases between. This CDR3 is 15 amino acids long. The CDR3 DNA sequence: TGTGCCAGCAGCCCGGCGGCGGGAAGCTCCTACGAGCAGTACTTC. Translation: CASSPAAGSSYEQYF.

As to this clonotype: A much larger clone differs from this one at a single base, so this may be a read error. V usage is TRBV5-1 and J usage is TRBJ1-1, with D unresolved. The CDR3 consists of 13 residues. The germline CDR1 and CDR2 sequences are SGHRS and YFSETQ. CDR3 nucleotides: TGCGCCGGCAGCCTGACGGTGAACACTGAAGCTTTCTTT. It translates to CAGSLTVNTEAFF.

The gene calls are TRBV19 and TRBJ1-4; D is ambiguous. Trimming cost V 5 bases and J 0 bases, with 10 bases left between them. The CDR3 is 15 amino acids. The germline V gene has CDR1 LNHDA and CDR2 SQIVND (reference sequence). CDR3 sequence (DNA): TGTGCCAGTAGTCAGGCGGGGACAACTAATGAAAAACTGTTTTTT. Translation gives CASSQAGTTNEKLFF.

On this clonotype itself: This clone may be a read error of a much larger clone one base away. The chain's CDR3 is CSACQSYSEQFF. Written as DNA, the CDR3 is TGCAGTGCCTGCCAGAGCTACAGTGAGCAGTTCTTC. The rearrangement joins TRBV20-1 to TRBJ2-1; D is uncertain. Germline loops: CDR1 DFQATT, CDR2 SNEGSKA (reference sequence). The CDR3 consists of 12 residues.

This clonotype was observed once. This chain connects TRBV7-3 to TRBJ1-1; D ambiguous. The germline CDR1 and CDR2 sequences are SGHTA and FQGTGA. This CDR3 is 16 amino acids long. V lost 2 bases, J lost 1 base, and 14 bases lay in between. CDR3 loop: CASSLAYGSSNTEAFF. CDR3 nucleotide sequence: TGTGCCAGCAGCTTAGCGTACGGGAGTTCGAACACTGAAGCTTTCTTT.

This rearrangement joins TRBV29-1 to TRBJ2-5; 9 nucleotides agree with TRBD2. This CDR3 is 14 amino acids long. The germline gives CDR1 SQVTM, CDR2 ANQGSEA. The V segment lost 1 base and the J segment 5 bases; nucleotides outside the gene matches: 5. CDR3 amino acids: CSVEGRGGGETQYF. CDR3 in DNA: TGCAGCGTTGAAGGGCGGGGGGGCGGTGAGACCCAGTACTTC.

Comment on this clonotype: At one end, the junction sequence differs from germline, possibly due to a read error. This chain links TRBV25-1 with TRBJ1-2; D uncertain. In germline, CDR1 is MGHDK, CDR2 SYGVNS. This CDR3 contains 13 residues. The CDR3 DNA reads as TGTGCCAGCAGTGAATTTAGAGGGTATGGCCACACCTTC. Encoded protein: CASSEFRGYGHTF.

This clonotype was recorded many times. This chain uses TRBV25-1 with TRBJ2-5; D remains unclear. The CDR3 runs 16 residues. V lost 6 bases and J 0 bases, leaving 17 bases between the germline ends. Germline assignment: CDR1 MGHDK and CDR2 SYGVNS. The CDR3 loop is CASRDPQDLNQETQYF. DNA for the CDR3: TGTGCCAGCAGAGATCCGCAGGATTTAAACCAAGAGACCCAGTACTTC.

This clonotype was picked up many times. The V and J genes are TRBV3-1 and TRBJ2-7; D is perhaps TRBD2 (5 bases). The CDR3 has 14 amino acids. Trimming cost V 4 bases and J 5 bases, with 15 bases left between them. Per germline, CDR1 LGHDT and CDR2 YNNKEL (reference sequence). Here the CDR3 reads CASSLRLLPHEQYF. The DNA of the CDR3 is TGTGCCAGCAGCCTGAGACTACTACCTCACGAGCAGTACTTC.

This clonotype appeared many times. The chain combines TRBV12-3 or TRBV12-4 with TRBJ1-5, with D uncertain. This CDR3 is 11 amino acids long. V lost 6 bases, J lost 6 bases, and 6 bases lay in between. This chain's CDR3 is CASRQIQPQHF. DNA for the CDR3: TGTGCCAGCAGGCAGATTCAGCCCCAGCATTTT.

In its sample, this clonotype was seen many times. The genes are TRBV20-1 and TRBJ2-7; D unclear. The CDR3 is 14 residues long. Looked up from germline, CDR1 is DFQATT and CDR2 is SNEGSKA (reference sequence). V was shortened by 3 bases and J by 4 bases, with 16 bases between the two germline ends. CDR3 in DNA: TGCAGTGCTAGGGTCCCAACAGAGCGTTACGAGCAGTACTTC. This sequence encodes CSARVPTERYEQYF.

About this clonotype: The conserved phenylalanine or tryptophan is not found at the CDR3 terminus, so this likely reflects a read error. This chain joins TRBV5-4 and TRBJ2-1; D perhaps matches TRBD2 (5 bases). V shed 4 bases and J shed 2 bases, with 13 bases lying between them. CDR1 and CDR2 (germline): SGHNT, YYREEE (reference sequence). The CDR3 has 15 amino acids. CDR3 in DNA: TGTGCCAGCAGCCCGGCGGAGAGGGCCTACAATGAGCAGTTCTCC. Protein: CASSPAERAYNEQFS.

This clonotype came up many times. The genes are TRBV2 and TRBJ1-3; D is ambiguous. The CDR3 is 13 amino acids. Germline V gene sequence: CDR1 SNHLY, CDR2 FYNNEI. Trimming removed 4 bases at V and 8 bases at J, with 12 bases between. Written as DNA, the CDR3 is TGTGCCAGCAGTGGGGGTGGACTGCACACCATATATTTT. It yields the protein CASSGGGLHTIYF.

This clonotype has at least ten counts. The CDR3 sequence is CASSFQMNTEAFF. The CDR3 DNA sequence: TGTGCCAGCAGCTTCCAGATGAACACTGAAGCTTTCTTT. The chain uses TRBV5-5 and TRBJ1-1, with unresolved D. The CDR3 runs to 13 residues. CDR1 and CDR2 (germline): SGHKS, YYEKEE (reference sequence). Trimming took 2 bases from V and 0 from J, leaving 5 bases between them.

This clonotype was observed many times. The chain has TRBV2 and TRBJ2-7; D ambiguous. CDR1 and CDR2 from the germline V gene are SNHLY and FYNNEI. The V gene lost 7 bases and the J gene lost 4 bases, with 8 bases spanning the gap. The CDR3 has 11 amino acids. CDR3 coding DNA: TGTGCCAGCAACCAGGTGTACGAGCAGTACTTC. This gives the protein CASNQVYEQYF.

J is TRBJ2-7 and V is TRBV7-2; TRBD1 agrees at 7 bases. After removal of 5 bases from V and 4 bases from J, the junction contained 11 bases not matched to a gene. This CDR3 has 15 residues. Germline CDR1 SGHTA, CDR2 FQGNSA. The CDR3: CASSTGTEVSYEQYF. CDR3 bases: TGTGCCAGCAGCACCGGGACAGAGGTTTCGTACGAGCAGTACTTC.

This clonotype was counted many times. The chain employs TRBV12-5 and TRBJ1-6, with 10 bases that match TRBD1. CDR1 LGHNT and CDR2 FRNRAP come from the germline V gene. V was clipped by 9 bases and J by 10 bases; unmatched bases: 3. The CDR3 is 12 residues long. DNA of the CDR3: TGTGCTAGAGGGACAGGGGACTCACCCCTCCACTTT. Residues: CARGTGDSPLHF.